Following are 13 T cell receptor beta chains from one sample sequenced in a study of T cells in Graves' hyperthyroidism and ophthalmopathy. Amplification of TCR beta CDR3 regions used RNA as the template. The study used the HTBI primer set for a first-round RT-PCR of the TCR CDR3. TCRdb re-derived calls from the multiplex PCR reads in MiXCR, one entry per CDR3 protein. The repertoire includes some 510,000 distinct CDR3 sequences, less than 25% of them detected once, and about 26% sits in the top ten. The specimen sequenced was blood. These receptor sequences come from a man aged 18 to 30 with Graves' hyperthyroidism.

This clonotype has a count of ten or more. The rearrangement joins TRBV20-1 to TRBJ2-5; 8 bases are a match to TRBD1. With 1 base clipped from V and 7 bases from J, the junction kept 8 bases outside the gene matches. CDR1 is DFQATT and CDR2 is SNEGSKA in the germline V gene (reference sequence). The CDR3 runs to 14 residues. The CDR3 bases are TGCAGTGCTAGAGGGCAGGGGGCGAAAGGGACCCAGTACTTC. Encoded protein: CSARGQGAKGTQYF.

Only a few counts were recorded for this clonotype. This sequence joins TRBV5-5 and TRBJ1-5; D is undetermined. The ends were cut back, 6 bases at V and 3 bases at J, with 19 bases in the middle. Germline CDR1 is SGHKS and CDR2 is YYEKEE (reference sequence). The length of the CDR3 is 16 residues. For the CDR3, the DNA is TGTGCCAGCACCTTTCCTGACACGGCCAACAATCAGCCCCAGCATTTT. This sequence encodes CASTFPDTANNQPQHF.

This rearrangement joins TRBV6-1 to TRBJ2-5; TRBD2 might be the D (5 bases). Trimming pared 2 bases from V and 0 bases from J, leaving 10 bases between. The V gene's germline CDR1 is MNHNS and CDR2 SASEGT. The CDR3 has 15 amino acids. The CDR3 is CASSESRGYQETQYF. The CDR3 nucleotides are TGTGCCAGCAGTGAATCTCGAGGGTACCAAGAGACCCAGTACTTC.

V gene TRBV4-1 combines with J gene TRBJ2-7; 7 nucleotides line up with TRBD1. The CDR3 is made up of 16 amino acids. The germline gives CDR1 MGHRA, CDR2 YSYEKL. After removal of 3 bases from V and 0 bases from J, the junction contained 8 bases not matched to a gene. The CDR3 loop reads CASSQGDRFSSYEQYF. CDR3 DNA sequence: TGCGCCAGCAGCCAGGGGGACAGATTTAGCTCCTACGAGCAGTACTTC.

This chain connects TRBV29-1 to TRBJ1-2; 7 bases match TRBD1. The V gene end was trimmed by 6 bases and the J gene end by 8 bases; junction bases not matched to a gene: 15. The CDR3 contains 14 residues. CDR1 and CDR2 (germline): SQVTM, ANQGSEA. This CDR3 is CSVPWAGGFDGYTF. Written as DNA, the CDR3 is TGCAGCGTGCCCTGGGCAGGGGGATTTGACGGCTACACCTTC.

The sample holds many counts of this clonotype. J is TRBJ1-3 and V is TRBV19, with 7 bases matching TRBD1. V shed 7 bases, J shed 1 base, and the junction held 7 bases outside the gene matches. The germline V gene encodes CDR1 LNHDA and CDR2 SQIVND (reference sequence). CDR3 length equals 15 residues. CDR3 DNA: TGTGCCAGTACTGGACAGGCCGAGTCTGGAAACACCATATATTTT. Protein sequence: CASTGQAESGNTIYF.

This clonotype showed up many times. The chain joins TRBV20-1 to TRBJ2-7; TRBD1 is a possible D gene (6 bases). CDR3 length: 13 residues. CDR1 DFQATT and CDR2 SNEGSKA come from the germline V gene (reference sequence). V lost 3 bases, J lost 3 bases, and 12 bases lay in between. CDR3 loop: CSARGAGYYEQYF. DNA of the CDR3: TGCAGTGCTAGGGGGGCAGGTTACTACGAGCAGTACTTC.

V usage is TRBV2 and J usage is TRBJ2-2, with 9 bases aligning to TRBD1. J was trimmed by 7 bases and V by 6 bases; bases with no gene match: 9. This CDR3 comprises 15 residues. Germline CDR1 reads SNHLY; CDR2 reads FYNNEI. CDR3 in DNA: TGTGCCAGCAGGACGGGACAGGGCGGGATCGGGGAGCTGTTTTTT. It specifies CASRTGQGGIGELFF.

This clonotype was observed many times. CDR3 sequence: CASSLAGDVNYGYTF. CDR3 in DNA: TGCGCCAGCAGCTTGGCTGGGGATGTCAACTATGGCTACACCTTC. V is TRBV5-1 and J is TRBJ1-2, with no clear D. V lost 0 bases and J lost 2, with 11 bases in between. Germline V gene data show CDR1 as SGHRS and CDR2 as YFSETQ. This CDR3 has 15 amino acids.

This clonotype was found a few times. The chain links TRBV12-3 or TRBV12-4 to TRBJ1-3, with unresolved D. The CDR3 totals 14 residues. The germline V and J ends were trimmed by 2 bases and 2 bases, with 7 bases remaining between them. The CDR3 sequence is CASSLLVTGNTIYF. The CDR3 DNA is TGTGCCAGCAGTTTATTAGTCACTGGAAACACCATATATTTT.

This clonotype occurred many times. The V gene is TRBV2, the J gene TRBJ1-1; no firm D call. The length of the CDR3 is 15 residues. V was clipped by 8 bases and J by 0 bases, with 16 bases between them. In germline, CDR1 is SNHLY, CDR2 FYNNEI. CDR3 in amino acids: CASLQRAAMNTEAFF. CDR3 in DNA: TGTGCCAGCCTCCAACGGGCAGCTATGAACACTGAAGCTTTCTTT.

This clonotype has at least ten counts. This rearrangement joins TRBV6-1 to TRBJ2-7, with D unresolved. The V gene lost 10 bases and the J gene lost 0 bases, with 10 bases spanning the gap. Looked up from germline, CDR1 is MNHNS and CDR2 is SASEGT. The CDR3 spans 12 residues. In DNA form, the CDR3 reads TGTGCCACCCGTGCGAACTCCTACGAGCAGTACTTC. This encodes CATRANSYEQYF.

This clonotype came up many times. The chain uses TRBV6-2 or TRBV6-3 and TRBJ1-1; TRBD1 is a possible D gene (6 bases). There are 13 residues in the CDR3. V lost 5 bases to trimming and J lost 5 bases, with 12 bases between them. The germline V gene has CDR1 MNHEY and CDR2 SVGEGT. Here the CDR3 DNA reads TGTGCCAGCAGTCGCCGGGACACAACTGAAGCTTTCTTT. Translating gives CASSRRDTTEAFF.